This TCR beta chain came from a study of early T cells in non-severe SARS-CoV-2 infection. Across the study: Bulk RNA isolated from unsorted whole blood underwent sequencing; chains were not paired.

This clonotype was detected a few times. Antigen: not known. cDNA molecules, individually, were tagged with unique molecular identifiers. TCRdb independently ran MiXCR on the 5' RACE reads; one entry per CDR3 protein. The sample has roughly 20,000 distinct CDR3 sequences, 3.5% to 4.5% seen once. Study-wide points: VDJdb matching favored anti-spike CD8 responses, missing private and CD4 specificities.

The CDR3 is 13 amino acids. Trimming left V 9 bases short and J 6 bases short, with 15 bases between. Germline V gene data show CDR1 as SNHLY and CDR2 as FYNNEI. Sequencing was done on a sample of whole blood. This receptor was taken from an adult who was a healthcare worker with PCR-confirmed SARS-CoV-2 infection or an uninfected control (not recorded which). This chain connects TRBV2 to TRBJ1-3; weak D call: TRBD1 (5 bases). The CDR3 DNA reads TGTGCCAGTTCTTCGTCAGGGACAAACACCATATATTTT. This sequence encodes CASSSSGTNTIYF.